The 31 T cell receptor beta chains reported below all come from one sample, sequenced in a study of T cell responses to AZD1222 COVID-19 vaccine. Repertoires were generated with immunoSEQ multiplex PCR, while TCRdb's copy carries only in-frame clones and drops some. The sample yields 120,000 to 150,000 clones, about 93% seen once. This specimen consisted of peripheral blood, obtained on day 0 of AZD1222 vaccination. The receptors here all came from an adult in good health.

The chain is built from TRBV7-8 and TRBJ2-7, with D perhaps matching TRBD1 (6 bases). Looked up from germline, CDR1 is SGHVS and CDR2 is FQNEAQ. V lost 2 bases and J 3 bases, leaving 11 bases between the germline ends. The CDR3 loop spans 14 amino acids. The DNA for the CDR3 is TGTGCCAGCAGCTTACAGGGGTCTAGCTACGAGCAGTACTTC. Its translation is CASSLQGSSYEQYF.

The V call is TRBV7-9, the J call TRBJ1-2; D perhaps matches TRBD1 (6 bases). The CDR3 covers 13 residues. V dropped 3 bases and J dropped 3 bases, with 8 bases sitting between them. Per germline, CDR1 SEHNR and CDR2 FQNEAQ (reference sequence). This chain's CDR3 is CASSFGQYYGYTF. CDR3 DNA sequence: TGTGCCAGCAGCTTCGGACAGTACTATGGCTACACCTTC.

The genes are TRBV18 and TRBJ1-1, with D possibly being TRBD1 (6 bases). With 1 base removed from V and 1 base from J, the gap between germline ends came to 10 bases. This CDR3 has 15 residues. Per germline, CDR1 KGHSH and CDR2 LQKENI. The CDR3 here is CASSPQTGQNTEAFF. The CDR3 coding sequence is TGTGCCAGCTCACCACAAACAGGGCAGAACACTGAAGCTTTCTTT.

V and J are TRBV7-2 and TRBJ2-1, with 8 positions matching TRBD2. The CDR3 length is 17 residues. With V trimmed by 5 bases and J by 0 bases, 9 bases remained unmatched. CDR1 and CDR2 (germline): SGHTA, FQGNSA. The CDR3 DNA reads as TGTGCCAGCAGCGGAGTAGCGGGGTCCAGCTCCTACAATGAGCAGTTCTTC. It specifies CASSGVAGSSSYNEQFF.

This clone was seen just once. The V gene is TRBV6-4, the J gene TRBJ1-3, with TRBD1 identical over 9 bases. After removal of 3 bases from V and 8 bases from J, the junction contained 11 bases not matched to a gene. The germline V gene has CDR1 MRHNA and CDR2 SNTAGT. This CDR3 region has 16 residues. The CDR3 here is CASSEIRDRVCDTIYF. The CDR3 region has the DNA TGTGCCAGCAGTGAAATCAGGGACAGGGTATGTGACACCATATATTTT.

This clone was seen only once. The V gene is TRBV5-5, the J gene TRBJ2-7, with 10 bases lining up with TRBD2. V shed 1 base, J shed 2 bases, and the junction held 3 bases outside the gene matches. Germline-derived CDR1 and CDR2 are SGHKS and YYEKEE (reference sequence). This CDR3 comprises 15 residues. CDR3 in amino acids: CASSLTSGVTYEQYF. The CDR3 coding sequence is TGTGCCAGCAGCTTGACTAGCGGGGTTACCTACGAGCAGTACTTC.

This chain connects TRBV4-1 to TRBJ1-3; D unclear. The CDR3 has 16 amino acids. V was clipped by 1 base and J by 0 bases, with 10 bases between them. Looked up from germline, CDR1 is MGHRA and CDR2 is YSYEKL. CDR3 in amino acids: CASSQGVRSSGNTIYF. DNA for the CDR3: TGCGCCAGCAGCCAAGGGGTTAGGAGCTCTGGAAACACCATATATTTT.

The chain couples TRBV18 to TRBJ1-2; 8 nucleotides align to TRBD1. Germline V gene data show CDR1 as KGHSH and CDR2 as LQKENI. The CDR3 is made up of 17 amino acids. Unmatched junction bases numbered 16, after V lost 2 bases and J lost 8 bases. In DNA form, the CDR3 reads TGTGCCAGCTCACCATTGAACTCGGACAGGGAATTGGGAGGCTACACCTTC. It is translated as CASSPLNSDRELGGYTF.

The chain couples TRBV10-3 to TRBJ2-1; 7 nucleotides agree with TRBD2. This CDR3 has 13 residues. Germline V CDR1 and CDR2: ENHRY, SYGVKD. J gave up 9 bases and V 4 bases, and 6 bases lay outside the gene matches. CDR3 coding DNA: TGTGCCATCAGTGGAGTTGGGGAGGGTGAGCAGTTCTTC. Its translation: CAISGVGEGEQFF.

This clone was detected only once. This chain connects TRBV7-9 to TRBJ2-5; D is possibly TRBD1 or TRBD2 (5 bases each). Trimming took off 5 bases at V and 4 bases at J, with 14 bases between the two ends. CDR3 length: 14 residues. Germline CDR1 is SEHNR and CDR2 is FQNEAQ (reference sequence). DNA of the CDR3: TGTGCCAGCAGCGCTCTCTCCGGGGCAGAGACCCAGTACTTC. Amino acid sequence: CASSALSGAETQYF. The full variable domain, completed using reference TRBV7-9 and TRBJ2-5, is DTGVSQNPRHKITKRGQNVTFRCDPISEHNRLYWYRQTLGQGPEFLTYFQNEAQLEKSRLLSDRFSAERPKGSFSTLEIQRTEQGDSAMYLCASSALSGAETQYFGPGTRLLVL.

The genes are TRBV7-8 and TRBJ1-1, with 9 bases aligning to TRBD1. Germline V gives CDR1 SGHVS, CDR2 FQNEAQ. This CDR3 comprises 14 residues. V was clipped by 5 bases and J by 0 bases; unmatched bases: 1. In nucleotides, the CDR3 is TGTGCCAGCAGCGGGACAGGGATGAACACTGAAGCTTTCTTT. It translates to CASSGTGMNTEAFF.

The DNA for the CDR3 is TGTGCCAGCAGCCAAGACGGGCAGGGGGCGCGGGGCTACACCTTC. Its translation is CASSQDGQGARGYTF. J is TRBJ1-2 and V is TRBV3-1 (or the pseudogene TRBV3-2), with 8 positions matching TRBD1. The CDR3 runs 15 residues. Unmatched junction bases numbered 8, after V lost 0 bases and J lost 8 bases. The V gene's germline CDR1 is LGHDT and CDR2 YNNKEL (reference sequence).

This clone was detected once. This rearrangement joins TRBV6-6 to TRBJ1-3; 9 bases align to TRBD1. This CDR3 region has 16 residues. Germline assignment: CDR1 MNHNY and CDR2 SVGAGI (reference sequence). J was trimmed by 0 bases and V by 6 bases; bases with no gene match: 6. In nucleotides, the CDR3 is TGTGCCAGCAGGGACAGGGGCGCTATCTCTGGAAACACCATATATTTT. The encoded protein is CASRDRGAISGNTIYF.

The chain is built from TRBV4-1 and TRBJ1-2, with TRBD1 identical over 7 bases. Germline loops: CDR1 MGHRA, CDR2 YSYEKL. The CDR3 spans 16 residues. With 0 bases clipped from V and 8 bases from J, the junction kept 12 bases outside the gene matches. The CDR3 DNA sequence: TGCGCCAGCAGCCAAGATGCCGGGACAGTAAGGCGCGGCTACACCTTC. This codes for CASSQDAGTVRRGYTF.

The gene calls are TRBV14 and TRBJ1-3, with D uncertain. Germline CDR1 reads SGHDN; CDR2 reads FVKESK. The CDR3 has 17 residues. The V end was cut by 1 base, the J end by 0 bases, with 13 bases between. CDR3 coding DNA: TGTGCCAGCAGCCAAGTCTTTTCCAGCCACTCTGGAAACACCATATATTTT. Protein: CASSQVFSSHSGNTIYF.

This chain uses TRBV3-1 (or the pseudogene TRBV3-2) with TRBJ1-4; D is unclear. Germline V gene lookup returns CDR1 LGHDT and CDR2 YNNKEL (reference sequence). V was shortened by 6 bases and J by 5 bases, with 13 bases between the two germline ends. The CDR3 sequence is 14 residues long. The DNA of the CDR3 is TGTGCCAGCAGGGCGGGAAAGGAGAATGAAAAACTGTTTTTT. This gives the protein CASRAGKENEKLFF.

In its sample, this clone was seen once. The V and J genes are TRBV20-1 and TRBJ2-5; 9 bases line up with TRBD2. This CDR3 is 15 amino acids long. After removal of 3 bases from V and 5 bases from J, the junction contained 10 bases not matched to a gene. Per the germline V gene, CDR1 is DFQATT and CDR2 is SNEGSKA (reference sequence). CDR3 bases: TGCAGTGCTAGTCCCCCTAGCGGGGTAGGGGAGACCCAGTACTTC. This encodes CSASPPSGVGETQYF.

The chain employs TRBV7-2 and TRBJ2-7; the match to TRBD1 covers 9 bases. From germline, CDR1 is SGHTA and CDR2 FQGNSA. The CDR3 loop spans 12 amino acids. Germline trimming cut 5 bases from V and 11 bases from J; bases unmatched to any gene: 7. In nucleotides, the CDR3 is TGTGCCAGCAGCCAATGGGACAGGGAAAAGTACTTC. Protein product: CASSQWDREKYF.

V and J are TRBV5-1 and TRBJ1-2, with 11 nucleotides matching TRBD1. The length of the CDR3 is 14 residues. Germline loops: CDR1 SGHRS, CDR2 YFSETQ. V gave up 4 bases and J gave up 7 bases; unmatched junction bases: 6. The CDR3, as DNA: TGCGCCAGCAGCCCGGGACAGGGGGTCTTTGGCTACACCTTC. It codes for CASSPGQGVFGYTF.

The gene calls are TRBV2 and TRBJ2-2, with TRBD2 matching 7 bases. Germline values: CDR1 SNHLY, CDR2 FYNNEI. The CDR3 has 14 amino acids. V gave up 4 bases and J gave up 6 bases; unmatched junction bases: 5. CDR3: CASSAQRGPGELFF. For the CDR3, the DNA is TGTGCCAGCAGTGCCCAGCGGGGTCCCGGGGAGCTGTTTTTT.

The chain has TRBV7-9 and TRBJ2-1; 9 bases agree with TRBD1. The V and J ends lost 5 bases and 6 bases, in that order; junction bases with no gene match: 8. The CDR3 is 15 amino acids. Germline V gene data show CDR1 as SEHNR and CDR2 as FQNEAQ (reference sequence). In DNA, the CDR3 is TGTGCCAGCAGCCCTCCAATGGGACAGGGCAATGAGCAGTTCTTC. It translates to CASSPPMGQGNEQFF.

The rearrangement links TRBV7-9 to TRBJ2-5, with D hard to call. The germline V gene encodes CDR1 SEHNR and CDR2 FQNEAQ (reference sequence). The CDR3 consists of 17 residues. V lost 3 bases and J lost 4, with 21 bases in between. DNA of the CDR3: TGTGCCAGCAGCTTCTCGGGCCCCCTTCGAAGGCGAGAGACCCAGTACTTC. Translated: CASSFSGPLRRRETQYF.

V and J are TRBV4-3 and TRBJ2-6, with D perhaps assigned TRBD1 or TRBD2 (6 bases each). The CDR3 has 15 amino acids. Trimming cost V 4 bases and J 2 bases, with 9 bases left between them. The germline V gene encodes CDR1 LGHNA and CDR2 YSLEER. The CDR3 loop is CASSPRGAGANVLTF. CDR3 nucleotide sequence: TGCGCCAGCAGCCCAAGGGGGGCTGGGGCCAACGTCCTGACTTTC.

V and J are TRBV11-2 and TRBJ1-2; 7 positions agree with TRBD1. This CDR3 has 17 residues. V lost 4 bases, J lost 3 bases, and 14 bases stayed unmatched. Germline CDR1 SGHAT, CDR2 FQNNGV. This chain's CDR3 is CASSSSGTDFFDYGYTF. DNA for the CDR3: TGTGCCAGCAGCTCGTCCGGGACAGATTTTTTTGACTATGGCTACACCTTC.

The chain couples TRBV11-2 to TRBJ2-7; 8 bases are a match to TRBD2. Germline CDR1 SGHAT, CDR2 FQNNGV. Trimming at V came to 5 bases and at J to 4 bases, leaving 1 base not matched to a gene. The CDR3 spans 12 residues. CDR3 bases: TGTGCCAGCAGCCCGGGGGGGTACGAGCAGTACTTC. Translated, it gives CASSPGGYEQYF.

V is TRBV3-1 (or the pseudogene TRBV3-2) and J is TRBJ1-2, with 10 bases matching TRBD1. Trimming at V came to 0 bases and at J to 11 bases, leaving 3 bases not matched to a gene. Germline lookup yields CDR1 LGHDT and CDR2 YNNKEL (reference sequence). This CDR3 region has 13 residues. This chain's CDR3 is CASSQETGGGYTF. In DNA, the CDR3 is TGTGCCAGCAGCCAAGAGACAGGGGGCGGGTACACCTTC.

The chain links TRBV4-1 to TRBJ1-3; D is undetermined. This CDR3 region has 18 residues. The germline CDR1 and CDR2 sequences are MGHRA and YSYEKL. The germline V and J ends were trimmed by 2 bases and 5 bases, with 22 bases remaining between them. CDR3 nucleotide sequence: TGCGCCAGCAGCCAACTGGGTGGACCGGGCGTAATCCGAAACACCATATATTTT. Translation gives CASSQLGGPGVIRNTIYF.

V and J are TRBV9 and TRBJ2-7; D remains unclear. The CDR3 extends over 14 amino acids. Germline V gives CDR1 SGDLS, CDR2 YYNGEE. V was shortened by 0 bases and J by 3 bases, with 10 bases between the two germline ends. The CDR3 spells CASSVGDEGYEQYF. CDR3 DNA sequence: TGTGCCAGCAGCGTAGGGGATGAAGGCTACGAGCAGTACTTC. Complete variable domain (other parts from reference TRBV9 and TRBJ2-7): DSGVTQTPKHLITATGQRVTLRCSPRSGDLSVYWYQQSLDQGLQFLIQYYNGEERAKGNILERFSAQQFPDLHSELNLSSLELGDSALYFCASSVGDEGYEQYFGPGTRLTVT.

The V gene is TRBV5-1, the J gene TRBJ2-7; perhaps TRBD1 as D (5 bases). V was cut by 2 bases and J by 3 bases, with 6 bases left in between. Germline V CDR1 and CDR2: SGHRS, YFSETQ. The CDR3 is 12 residues long. In DNA form, the CDR3 reads TGCGCCAGCAGCTTTCAGGGCTACGAGCAGTACTTC. It specifies CASSFQGYEQYF.

This clone was seen only once. The chain has TRBV21-1 and TRBJ1-1; no DNA check was done on the table's D call, TRBD1. TRBV21-1 is marked as a pseudogene. This CDR3 region has 17 residues. DNA for the CDR3: TGTGCCAGCAGCAAGACATTCAAAACAGGGGGCAACACTGAAGCTTTCTTT. Amino acid sequence: CASSKTFKTGGNTEAFF.

The gene calls are TRBV7-9 and TRBJ2-3; TRBD2 agrees at 13 bases. The junction had 3 bases not matched to a gene; V was cut back by 1 base and J by 2 bases. This CDR3 is 17 amino acids long. Germline-derived CDR1 and CDR2 are SEHNR and FQNEAQ (reference sequence). CDR3 protein: CASSLGTSGRFTDTQYF. For the CDR3, the DNA is TGTGCCAGCAGCTTAGGGACTAGCGGGAGATTCACAGATACGCAGTATTTT.